This TCR beta chain was documented in a study of immune cell composition in non-small cell lung cancer. Findings and limits, study-wide: Squamous lung tumours showed higher top 10 clone scores and clonality than adenocarcinomas.

Looked up from germline, CDR1 is LNHNV and CDR2 is YYDKDF (reference sequence). With 2 bases removed from V and 6 bases from J, the gap between germline ends came to 20 bases. The CDR3 is 16 residues long. The method was immunoSEQ multiplex PCR; TCRdb's version includes in-frame clones alone and lacks a portion of them. The table lists about 1,800 clones, 80% of them singletons. In regard to this clone: Its antigen is as yet unknown.

The sample was lung tumor tissue. The receptor comes from a human donor with non-small cell lung cancer. The chain combines TRBV15 with TRBJ2-7; D may be TRBD2 (6 bases). DNA for the CDR3: TGTGCCACCAGCAGATCGGGACTCGGGACTTTAGGCGAGCAGTACTTC. Translating gives CATSRSGLGTLGEQYF. Using reference TRBV15 and TRBJ2-7 for the parts outside the CDR3, the full variable domain is DAMVIQNPRYQVTQFGKPVTLSCSQTLNHNVMYWYQQKSSQAPKLLFHYYDKDFNNEADTPDNFQSRRPNTSFCFLDIRSPGLGDTAMYLCATSRSGLGTLGEQYFGPGTRLTVT.